The rows below give T cell receptor beta chains drawn from one sample of a study of cytomegalovirus exposure and HLA in healthy donors. The protocol was immunoSEQ multiplex PCR, while the TCRdb copy is restricted to in-frame clones and leaves out a portion. The top ten hold around 1.3% of the sample, which has about 130,000 clones, 83% seen once. Sequencing was carried out using PBMCs. These receptors all stem from a girl aged 2 to 9 in good health and CMV-seronegative. Each CDR3 is given with its conserved first and last residue. The D gene is left open where the match is weak. Size is stated for part of the rows, as once, few or many counts, or as a class when the clone is expanded.

clone size	J gene	D gene	V gene	CDR3 DNA	CDR3 protein
.	TRBJ2-7	TRBD2	TRBV15	TGTGCCACCAGCAGAGATAGAGGACTAGCGGGAGGGCCCTACGAGCAGTACTTC	CATSRDRGLAGGPYEQYF
.	TRBJ1-1	TRBD1	TRBV27	TGTGCCAGCAGTCCATTAACACAGGGGGCTGCCACTGAAGCTTTCTTT	CASSPLTQGAATEAFF
.	TRBJ1-2	.	TRBV30	TGTGCCTGGAGCCGTTCTCATGGCTACACCTTC	CAWSRSHGYTF
.	TRBJ2-7	TRBD2	TRBV19	TGTGCCAGTAGTATGCTAGCGGGGGGAATCTCCTACGAGCAGTACTTC	CASSMLAGGISYEQYF
.	TRBJ2-1	.	TRBV4-1	TGCGCCAGCAGCCAAGATATCTCGGGAGACGGAGGGAATGAGCAGTTCTTC	CASSQDISGDGGNEQFF
.	TRBJ1-1	.	TRBV28	TGTGCCAGCAGCACGGACAGCTTTTTTATGAACACTGAAGCTTTCTTT	CASSTDSFFMNTEAFF
.	TRBJ2-1	TRBD2	TRBV5-1	TGCGCCAGCAGCTTGGGACTAGCGGCCCCCGAGGAGCAGTTCTTC	CASSLGLAAPEEQFF
.	TRBJ1-3	.	TRBV19	TGTGCCAGTAGTATTTGGAGCTCTGGAAACACCATATATTTT	CASSIWSSGNTIYF
.	TRBJ2-7	TRBD2	TRBV28	TGTGCCAGCAGTCTCAGCGGGGCCTTCTCCTACGAGCAGTACTTC	CASSLSGAFSYEQYF
.	TRBJ2-1	TRBD2	TRBV25-1	TGTGCCAGCAGGGAAGACAGAGCGGGGGTTAATGAGCAGTTCTTC	CASREDRAGVNEQFF
.	TRBJ2-3	TRBD2	TRBV28	TGTGCCAGCAGTTTTGTGGGGGAGGGCCTCTGGACAGATACGCAGTATTTT	CASSFVGEGLWTDTQYF
.	TRBJ2-7	.	TRBV27	TGTGCCAGCAGCTCAATTGGAGGAAACCACTACGAGCAGTACTTC	CASSSIGGNHYEQYF
.	TRBJ2-3	.	TRBV4-2	TGTGCCAGCAGCCAAGGGGCTAGCGAAACAGATACGCAGTATTTT	CASSQGASETDTQYF
.	TRBJ2-7	TRBD2	TRBV7-8	TGTGCCAGCAGCATACTAGCGGATTCCTACGAGCAGTACTTC	CASSILADSYEQYF
.	TRBJ2-6	.	TRBV7-3	TGTGCCAGCAGCTTCAGGGAAGCAGCTGGGGCCAACGTCCTGACTTTC	CASSFREAAGANVLTF
.	TRBJ1-2	.	TRBV14	TGTGCCAGCAGCCAAGCCTGGGGGGATGGCTACACCTTC	CASSQAWGDGYTF
.	TRBJ1-2	.	TRBV15	TGTGCCACCAGCAGCCCAGGGCAATGGAACTATGGCTACACCTTC	CATSSPGQWNYGYTF
.	TRBJ1-2	.	TRBV27	TGTGCCAGCAGTTGGCTGGGGGCGGAATCGCATGGCTACACCTTC	CASSWLGAESHGYTF
.	TRBJ1-2	.	TRBV2	TGTGCCAGCAGTGCGGGTTTTGAGGGCTACACCTTC	CASSAGFEGYTF
.	TRBJ2-2	.	TRBV7-9	TGTGCCAGCACCCGAAGAGGGTCGAACACCGGGGAGCTGTTTTTT	CASTRRGSNTGELFF
.	TRBJ1-2	.	TRBV15	TGTGCCACCAGCGGAGGTATTAACTATGGCTACACCTTC	CATSGGINYGYTF
.	TRBJ2-7	.	TRBV7-6	TGTGCCAGCAGCGCGAACCGGGGGATCGCCTACGAGCAGTACTTC	CASSANRGIAYEQYF
few	TRBJ2-1	TRBD2	TRBV5-4	TGTGCCAGCAGCTTGTCTAGCGGAAATGAGCAGTTCTTC	CASSLSSGNEQFF
.	TRBJ2-7	.	TRBV7-6	TGTGCCAGCAGCAACGGACAATCCCTCTCCTACGAGCAGTACTTC	CASSNGQSLSYEQYF
.	TRBJ2-7	TRBD1	TRBV2	TGTGCCAGCAGTAATTCTGGACAGGGGGACACCTACGAGCAGTACTTC	CASSNSGQGDTYEQYF
.	TRBJ2-7	TRBD2	TRBV11-2	TGTGCCACCCGACTAGCGGGGGGCTACGAGCAGTACTTC	CATRLAGGYEQYF
few	TRBJ2-1	TRBD2	TRBV5-1	TGCGCCAGCAGCGGGGGGGAGGCCTACAATGAGCAGTTCTTC	CASSGGEAYNEQFF
few	TRBJ2-3	.	TRBV7-3	TGTGCCAGCAGCTTAACGGCCGGGAATACTGGTACGCAGTATTTT	CASSLTAGNTGTQYF
.	TRBJ2-2	TRBD2	TRBV15	TGTGCCACCAGCAGGGGAGGGACTAGCGGGACGATCGGGGAGCTGTTTTTT	CATSRGGTSGTIGELFF
.	TRBJ2-1	.	TRBV6-1	TGTGCCAGCAGTGAAACCACCTCCCGGAATGAGCAGTTCTTC	CASSETTSRNEQFF
few	TRBJ2-7	TRBD2	TRBV13	TGTGCCAGCAGCGCCTTACTAGCGGGAGCATACGAGCAGTACTTC	CASSALLAGAYEQYF
.	TRBJ1-5	.	TRBV6-6	TGTGCCAGCACCACCCTCGTGGGCTATGGCAATCAGCCCCAGCATTTT	CASTTLVGYGNQPQHF
few	TRBJ1-2	.	TRBV6-6	TGTGCCAGCAGTTACTCGACCAGGGACACTGGCTACACCTTC	CASSYSTRDTGYTF
.	TRBJ1-2	.	TRBV6-6	TGTGCCAGCAGTTCAGGAAACGGCTACACCTTC	CASSSGNGYTF
.	TRBJ1-1	.	TRBV28	TGTGCCAGCAGTTTACGAGGGCCCGAAGCTTTCTTT	CASSLRGPEAFF
.	TRBJ1-2	.	TRBV6-5	TGTGCCAGCAGTCTCACAGGGTCGAGTGGCTACACCTTC	CASSLTGSSGYTF
once	TRBJ1-1	.	TRBV9	TGTGCCAGCAGCGTAGCAGGGAAACTGAACACTGAAGCTTTCTTT	CASSVAGKLNTEAFF
.	TRBJ1-4	TRBD1	TRBV6-6	TGTGCCAGCAGTTCCGGGACAGGGATAGAAAAACTGTTTTTT	CASSSGTGIEKLFF
.	TRBJ2-5	TRBD1	TRBV5-5	TGTGCCAGCAGCTTGACAGGGGCGGAGACCCAGTACTTC	CASSLTGAETQYF
.	TRBJ2-7	.	TRBV28	TGTGCCAGCGGGAGCACCTACGAGCAGTACTTC	CASGSTYEQYF
few	TRBJ2-5	.	TRBV20-1	TGCAGTGCTCAGGACCAAGAGACCCAGTACTTC	CSAQDQETQYF
.	TRBJ2-7	TRBD2	TRBV28	TGTGCCAGCAGCCCCACGGAAGCGGGGCCGTTCCCCGAGCAGTACTTC	CASSPTEAGPFPEQYF
.	TRBJ1-1	TRBD1	TRBV19	TGTGCCACGCGACAGGGGACTGAAGCTTTCTTT	CATRQGTEAFF
.	TRBJ2-7	.	TRBV7-3	TGTGCCAGCAGCCCCTCGGGCCCAGGGGCGCTTGGGTCCTACGAGCAGTACTTC	CASSPSGPGALGSYEQYF
once	TRBJ1-5	TRBD1	TRBV5-5	TGTGCCAGCAGCTTGAGTCAGGGGGATGTTCAGCCCCAGCATTTT	CASSLSQGDVQPQHF
.	TRBJ1-5	TRBD1	TRBV30	TGTGCCTGGAGTAAGGAAGGGGGCGGCAGCAATCAGCCCCAGCATTTT	CAWSKEGGGSNQPQHF
.	TRBJ2-3	.	TRBV5-8	TGTGCCAGCAGCTTGGGACTAGAGACAGATACGCAGTATTTT	CASSLGLETDTQYF
.	TRBJ2-1	.	TRBV18	TGTGCCAGCTCACCACTTGGCGGGGGCGCCTCCTACAATGAGCAGTTCTTC	CASSPLGGGASYNEQFF
.	TRBJ2-2	TRBD2	TRBV29-1	TGCAGCGTTCGAAGCGGGAGATCGGACACCGGGGAGCTGTTTTTT	CSVRSGRSDTGELFF
.	TRBJ1-2	TRBD1	TRBV11-2	TGTGCCAGCAGCTGGGGACAGGGGAACTATGGCTACACCTTC	CASSWGQGNYGYTF